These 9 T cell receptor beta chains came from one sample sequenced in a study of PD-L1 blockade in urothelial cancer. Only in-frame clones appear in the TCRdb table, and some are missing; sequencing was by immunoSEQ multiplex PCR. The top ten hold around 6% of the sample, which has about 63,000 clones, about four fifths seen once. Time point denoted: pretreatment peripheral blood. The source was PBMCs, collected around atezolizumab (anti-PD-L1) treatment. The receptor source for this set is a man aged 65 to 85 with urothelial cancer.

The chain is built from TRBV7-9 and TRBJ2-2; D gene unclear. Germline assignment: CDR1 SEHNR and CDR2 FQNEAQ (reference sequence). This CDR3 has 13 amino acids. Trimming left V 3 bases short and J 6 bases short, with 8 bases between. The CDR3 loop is CASSFSTSGELFF. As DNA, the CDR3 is TGTGCCAGCAGCTTTAGCACGTCCGGGGAGCTGTTTTTT.

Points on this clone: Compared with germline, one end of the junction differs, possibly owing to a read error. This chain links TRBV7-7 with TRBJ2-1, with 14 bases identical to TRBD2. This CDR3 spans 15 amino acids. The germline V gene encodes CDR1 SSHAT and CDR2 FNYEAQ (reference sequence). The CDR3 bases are TGTGCTAGCAGCTTGGGACTAGCGGGAGACTCTGAGCAGTTCTTC. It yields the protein CASSLGLAGDSEQFF.

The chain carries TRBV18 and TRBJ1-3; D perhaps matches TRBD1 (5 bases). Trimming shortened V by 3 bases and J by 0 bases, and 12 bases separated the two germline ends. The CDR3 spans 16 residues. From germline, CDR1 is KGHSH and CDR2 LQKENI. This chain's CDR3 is CASSPTTDSSGNTIYF. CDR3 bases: TGTGCCAGCTCACCTACGACAGACTCCTCTGGAAACACCATATATTTT.

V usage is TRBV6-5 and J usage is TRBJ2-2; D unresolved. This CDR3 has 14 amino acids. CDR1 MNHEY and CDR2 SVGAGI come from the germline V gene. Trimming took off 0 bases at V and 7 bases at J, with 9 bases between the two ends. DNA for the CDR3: TGTGCCAGCAGTTACTCCTTTACCGGCGGGGAGCTGTTTTTT. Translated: CASSYSFTGGELFF.

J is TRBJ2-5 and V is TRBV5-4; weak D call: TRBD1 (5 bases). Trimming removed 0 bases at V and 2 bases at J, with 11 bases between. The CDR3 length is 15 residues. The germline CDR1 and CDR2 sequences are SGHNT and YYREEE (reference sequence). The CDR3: CASSLAQGWQETQYF. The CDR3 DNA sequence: TGTGCCAGCAGCTTGGCTCAGGGCTGGCAAGAGACCCAGTACTTC.

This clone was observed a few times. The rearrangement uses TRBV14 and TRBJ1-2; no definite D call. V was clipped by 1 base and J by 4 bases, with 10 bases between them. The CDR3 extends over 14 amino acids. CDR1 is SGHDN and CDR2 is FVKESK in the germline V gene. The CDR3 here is CASSQVDGSYGYTF. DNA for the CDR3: TGTGCCAGCAGCCAAGTCGACGGGTCCTATGGCTACACCTTC.

The CDR3, as DNA: TGTGCCAGCAGCCCGGGGGGAGGGATTGGTAATTCACCCCTCCACTTT. Translated, it gives CASSPGGGIGNSPLHF. The chain employs TRBV5-6 and TRBJ1-6, with a weak D call TRBD1 (5 bases). The CDR3 is 16 residues long. Germline V gene lookup returns CDR1 SGHDT and CDR2 YYEEEE. V dropped 4 bases and J dropped 6 bases, with 17 bases sitting between them.

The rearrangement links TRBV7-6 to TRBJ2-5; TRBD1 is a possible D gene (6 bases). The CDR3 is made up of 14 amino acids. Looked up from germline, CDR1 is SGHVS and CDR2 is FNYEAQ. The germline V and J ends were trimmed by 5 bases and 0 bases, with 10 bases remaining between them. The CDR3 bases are TGTGCCAGCAGCCCCGGGACAAACCAAGAGACCCAGTACTTC. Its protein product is CASSPGTNQETQYF.

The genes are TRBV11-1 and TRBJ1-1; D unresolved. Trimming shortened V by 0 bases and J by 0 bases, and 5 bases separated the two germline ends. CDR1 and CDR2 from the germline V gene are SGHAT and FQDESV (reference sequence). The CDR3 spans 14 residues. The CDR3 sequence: CASSLAGLNTEAFF. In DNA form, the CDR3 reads TGTGCCAGCAGCTTAGCCGGGTTGAACACTGAAGCTTTCTTT.